The rows below give T cell receptor beta chains drawn from one sample of a study of CXCR3-negative and CXCR3-positive naive CD8 T cells. TCRdb re-analyzed the 5' RACE reads; it lists each CDR3 protein once, without DNA. In total, the table holds tens of thousands of distinct CDR3 sequences. Sequencing was done on a sample of naive CXCR3+ CD8+ T cells from blood. These receptor sequences come from a human donor in good health. Some clones in this sample may be carry-over from other donors' samples. Both conserved end residues are part of each CDR3. Each record gives: J gene, V gene, clone size, CDR3 protein. Clone sizes are given selectively: once, few, many, or a class where the clone is expanded.

J: TRBJ1-5
V: TRBV12-3/TRBV12-4
size: -
CDR3: CASSLSAGQPQHF

J: TRBJ1-1
V: TRBV4-1
size: -
CDR3: CASSQGWGGRETEAFF

J: TRBJ2-3
V: TRBV25-1
size: -
CDR3: CASSEYGDLREMPDTQYF

J: TRBJ2-1
V: TRBV6-4
size: -
CDR3: CASSDGTGGNEQFF

J: TRBJ2-1
V: TRBV11-2
size: -
CDR3: CASSRLEGRLNEQFF

J: TRBJ1-2
V: TRBV20-1
size: large
CDR3: CSARDLGGINYGYTF

J: TRBJ2-7
V: TRBV20-1
size: -
CDR3: CSARPGGRYEQYF

J: TRBJ1-1
V: TRBV7-9
size: -
CDR3: CASSLDGAEAFF

J: TRBJ2-7
V: TRBV20-1
size: -
CDR3: CSASVLDRAPVSYEQYF

J: TRBJ2-2
V: TRBV15
size: -
CDR3: CATSARQGMAGELFF

J: TRBJ2-5
V: TRBV14
size: -
CDR3: CASSVWYQETQYF

J: TRBJ1-1
V: TRBV20-1
size: -
CDR3: CSAPDVREAFF

J: TRBJ2-1
V: TRBV5-4
size: -
CDR3: CASSLRPDNEQFF

J: TRBJ1-5
V: TRBV28
size: -
CDR3: CASSLWDSSNQPQHF

J: TRBJ2-7
V: TRBV6-2/TRBV6-3
size: -
CDR3: CASSYSFLKIYEQYF

J: TRBJ2-7
V: TRBV28
size: -
CDR3: CASSLIGTGSTPYEQYF

J: TRBJ2-2
V: TRBV3-1
size: -
CDR3: CASSQDGEGTGELFF

J: TRBJ2-1
V: TRBV6-2/TRBV6-3
size: -
CDR3: CASGTSGRSYNEQFF

J: TRBJ2-5
V: TRBV11-2
size: -
CDR3: CASISGGGGHETQYF

J: TRBJ2-2
V: TRBV28
size: -
CDR3: CASSFQWDAFGELFF

J: TRBJ2-1
V: TRBV7-3
size: -
CDR3: CASSSGIGPNEQFF

J: TRBJ2-7
V: TRBV7-2
size: -
CDR3: CASSLGYYKQYF